This record looks at one TCR beta chain sequence and its context. Its antigen remains unidentified. There are 14 residues in the CDR3. The sample originates from a study of CXCR3-negative and CXCR3-positive naive CD8 T cells. Study summary: A total of 120 million to 150 million TRB reads was generated, with about 1.5 +/- 0.3 million per library. Study-wide points: Against CXCR3-negative naive cells, CXCR3-positive naive cells showed more hydrophobic TRB CDR3s. Cryopreservation partially decreased CXCR3 expression, and most assays used fresh PBMCs. Within a donor, both naive subsets shared TRBV-TRBJ usage, unlike memory cells.

Libraries of TRB cDNA were made by 5' RACE and carried UMIs. TCRdb reprocessed the 5' RACE reads and reports one entry per CDR3 protein, with no DNA. Its table lists around 160,000 distinct CDR3 sequences. The rearrangement uses TRBV21-1 and TRBJ2-7; TCRdb's assignment of TRBD1 cannot be checked, as there is no DNA. TRBV21-1 is given as a pseudogene. The source material was naive CXCR3+ CD8+ T cells from blood. Noted subset: CD45RO-CCR7+CD27+CD95- naive CD8+ T cells expressing CXCR3 (TNR3+). This sequence was found in a human donor in good health. Some clones in this sample may be carry-over from other donors' samples. The chain's CDR3 is CASSNPNGQYEQYF.